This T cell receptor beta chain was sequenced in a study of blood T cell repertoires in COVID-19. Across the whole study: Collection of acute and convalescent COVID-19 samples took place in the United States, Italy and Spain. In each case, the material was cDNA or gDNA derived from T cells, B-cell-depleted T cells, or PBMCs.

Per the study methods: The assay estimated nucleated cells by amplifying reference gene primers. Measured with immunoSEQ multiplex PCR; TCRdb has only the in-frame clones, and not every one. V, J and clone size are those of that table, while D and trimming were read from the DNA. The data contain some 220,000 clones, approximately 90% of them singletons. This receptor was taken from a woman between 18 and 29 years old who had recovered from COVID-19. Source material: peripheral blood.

The chain's CDR3 is CATSRTSGSIAYEQYF. In DNA form, the CDR3 reads TGTGCCACCAGCAGGACTAGCGGGAGTATTGCCTACGAGCAGTACTTC. The V call is TRBV15, the J call TRBJ2-7; 12 bases align to TRBD2. Germline CDR1 reads LNHNV; CDR2 reads YYDKDF (reference sequence). The trim removed 3 bases at V and 2 bases at J, leaving 5 bases unmatched. This CDR3 is 16 amino acids long.